These T cell receptor beta chains were read from a single sample in a study of T-cell reconstitution after alpha-beta-depleted transplantation in children. TCRdb reprocessed the PCR reads with MiXCR, giving one entry per CDR3 protein. The repertoire holds about 500,000 distinct CDR3 sequences, with approximately 29% as singletons. The material sequenced was PBMCs from the stem cell graft donor, taken from the stem cell graft. All receptors come from a human donor who donated a stem cell graft to a child with aplastic anemia. Both conserved end residues are part of each CDR3. The order of the fields is V gene, clone size, D gene, J gene, CDR3 protein, CDR3 DNA. A D gene is named only where the DNA matches it firmly. Part of the rows lack a size; the others show once, few, many or a class for expanded clones.

v_gene: TRBV18; abundance: few; d_gene: TRBD1; j_gene: TRBJ1-2; CDR3aa: CASSPDRGANYGYTF; CDR3nt: TGTGCCAGCTCACCGGACAGGGGAGCTAACTATGGCTACACCTTC
v_gene: TRBV5-1; abundance: few; d_gene: -; j_gene: TRBJ2-3; CDR3aa: CASSLAAQFTDTQYF; CDR3nt: TGCGCCAGCAGCTTGGCCGCGCAGTTCACAGATACGCAGTATTTT
v_gene: TRBV5-1; abundance: -; d_gene: -; j_gene: TRBJ2-1; CDR3aa: CASNRRALGEGNEQFF; CDR3nt: TGCGCCAGCAACCGGAGGGCACTAGGGGAAGGGAATGAGCAGTTCTTC
v_gene: TRBV7-2; abundance: few; d_gene: -; j_gene: TRBJ2-7; CDR3aa: CASSLMVSRDYEQYF; CDR3nt: TGTGCCAGCAGCTTAATGGTATCTCGCGACTACGAGCAGTACTTC
v_gene: TRBV20-1; abundance: -; d_gene: TRBD2; j_gene: TRBJ2-1; CDR3aa: CSARMGLVYDEQFF; CDR3nt: TGCAGTGCTAGGATGGGACTAGTTTACGATGAGCAGTTCTTC
v_gene: TRBV5-1; abundance: -; d_gene: -; j_gene: TRBJ2-2; CDR3aa: CASSPRDLTGELFF; CDR3nt: TGCGCCAGCAGCCCAAGAGACCTCACCGGGGAGCTGTTTTTT
v_gene: TRBV5-5; abundance: -; d_gene: -; j_gene: TRBJ2-1; CDR3aa: CASSLRLSLYNEQFF; CDR3nt: TGTGCCAGCAGCTTACGACTGAGCCTCTACAATGAGCAGTTCTTC
v_gene: TRBV7-2; abundance: -; d_gene: -; j_gene: TRBJ2-7; CDR3aa: CASSPGGGMTEQYF; CDR3nt: TGTGCCAGCAGCCCCGGCGGCGGGATGACCGAGCAGTACTTC
v_gene: TRBV27; abundance: -; d_gene: -; j_gene: TRBJ1-2; CDR3aa: CASSLSPGPTEGYTF; CDR3nt: TGTGCCAGCAGTTTATCCCCGGGCCCCACCGAGGGCTACACCTTC
v_gene: TRBV20-1; abundance: -; d_gene: TRBD2; j_gene: TRBJ2-4; CDR3aa: CSARVSGGNSQYF; CDR3nt: TGCAGTGCTAGGGTCAGCGGGGGGAACAGTCAGTACTTC
v_gene: TRBV7-2; abundance: many; d_gene: TRBD2; j_gene: TRBJ2-5; CDR3aa: CASSFSGRGETQYF; CDR3nt: TGTGCCAGCAGCTTTAGCGGGAGAGGAGAGACCCAGTACTTC
v_gene: TRBV27; abundance: -; d_gene: TRBD1; j_gene: TRBJ1-3; CDR3aa: CASSYHRGSGNTIYF; CDR3nt: TGTGCCAGCAGTTACCACAGGGGATCAGGAAACACCATATATTTT
v_gene: TRBV4-3; abundance: -; d_gene: -; j_gene: TRBJ1-1; CDR3aa: CASSLAVPGPTEAFF; CDR3nt: TGCGCCAGCAGCCTCGCCGTACCGGGACCCACTGAAGCTTTCTTT
v_gene: TRBV6-1; abundance: -; d_gene: -; j_gene: TRBJ1-1; CDR3aa: CASSTKSNTEAFF; CDR3nt: TGTGCCAGCAGTACAAAGTCGAACACTGAAGCTTTCTTT
v_gene: TRBV12-3/TRBV12-4; abundance: -; d_gene: -; j_gene: TRBJ1-1; CDR3aa: CASTVQDRNTEAFF; CDR3nt: TGTGCCAGCACCGTCCAGGACCGGAACACTGAAGCTTTCTTT
v_gene: TRBV12-3/TRBV12-4; abundance: few; d_gene: -; j_gene: TRBJ2-1; CDR3aa: CASTWGPEAGEQFF; CDR3nt: TGTGCCAGCACTTGGGGACCCGAGGCGGGTGAGCAGTTCTTC
v_gene: TRBV7-2; abundance: few; d_gene: -; j_gene: TRBJ1-6; CDR3aa: CASSQGRSPLHF; CDR3nt: TGTGCCAGCAGCCAAGGACGATCACCCCTCCACTTT
v_gene: TRBV6-2/TRBV6-3; abundance: -; d_gene: -; j_gene: TRBJ2-1; CDR3aa: CASSPRRTSYNEQFF; CDR3nt: TGTGCCAGCAGTCCCCGCCGGACGTCGTACAATGAGCAGTTCTTC
v_gene: TRBV19; abundance: -; d_gene: TRBD2; j_gene: TRBJ2-1; CDR3aa: CPSSIGNSGRVYNEQFF; CDR3nt: TGTCCCAGTAGTATAGGTAATAGCGGGAGGGTCTACAATGAGCAGTTCTTC
v_gene: TRBV11-2; abundance: -; d_gene: TRBD2; j_gene: TRBJ2-3; CDR3aa: CASSTRTSGSPDTQYF; CDR3nt: TGTGCCAGCAGCACGAGGACTAGCGGGAGTCCAGATACGCAGTATTTT
v_gene: TRBV9; abundance: -; d_gene: -; j_gene: TRBJ1-3; CDR3aa: CASSVGTANGNTIYF; CDR3nt: TGTGCCAGCAGCGTAGGGACAGCCAATGGAAACACCATATATTTT
v_gene: TRBV7-2; abundance: -; d_gene: TRBD2; j_gene: TRBJ2-7; CDR3aa: CASSFGTSPYEQYF; CDR3nt: TGTGCCAGCAGCTTCGGGACTAGTCCCTACGAGCAGTACTTC
v_gene: TRBV5-1; abundance: few; d_gene: -; j_gene: TRBJ2-5; CDR3aa: CASSLAPHSGETQYF; CDR3nt: TGCGCCAGCAGCTTGGCCCCTCACTCGGGAGAGACCCAGTACTTC
v_gene: TRBV4-2; abundance: few; d_gene: -; j_gene: TRBJ2-5; CDR3aa: CASSQGELNQETQYF; CDR3nt: TGTGCCAGCAGCCAAGGGGAACTAAACCAAGAGACCCAGTACTTC
v_gene: TRBV5-6; abundance: -; d_gene: -; j_gene: TRBJ2-2; CDR3aa: CASKPRGPNTGELFF; CDR3nt: TGTGCCAGCAAACCTCGAGGGCCGAACACCGGGGAGCTGTTTTTT
v_gene: TRBV7-2; abundance: -; d_gene: -; j_gene: TRBJ2-2; CDR3aa: CASSLVPVDSGELFF; CDR3nt: TGTGCCAGCAGCTTAGTTCCAGTCGACTCCGGGGAGCTGTTTTTT
v_gene: TRBV5-5; abundance: -; d_gene: TRBD1; j_gene: TRBJ2-5; CDR3aa: CASSVPSGGETQYF; CDR3nt: TGTGCCAGCAGCGTTCCCTCAGGGGGAGAGACCCAGTACTTC
v_gene: TRBV6-2/TRBV6-3; abundance: -; d_gene: TRBD1; j_gene: TRBJ2-4; CDR3aa: CASSSGTTGVIAKNIQYF; CDR3nt: TGTGCCAGCAGCTCGGGCACTACAGGGGTTATAGCCAAAAACATTCAGTACTTC
v_gene: TRBV2; abundance: many; d_gene: -; j_gene: TRBJ2-1; CDR3aa: CASKWSYNEQFF; CDR3nt: TGTGCCAGCAAATGGTCCTACAATGAGCAGTTCTTC
v_gene: TRBV30; abundance: -; d_gene: -; j_gene: TRBJ1-5; CDR3aa: CAWSVSVPGSNQPQHF; CDR3nt: TGTGCCTGGAGTGTAAGCGTTCCTGGTAGCAATCAGCCCCAGCATTTT
v_gene: TRBV9; abundance: -; d_gene: -; j_gene: TRBJ1-1; CDR3aa: CASSVEDIHTEAFF; CDR3nt: TGTGCCAGCAGCGTAGAGGACATACACACTGAAGCTTTCTTT
v_gene: TRBV30; abundance: -; d_gene: -; j_gene: TRBJ2-7; CDR3aa: CAWSVDGAHSEQYF; CDR3nt: TGTGCCTGGAGTGTAGACGGGGCTCACTCCGAGCAGTACTTC
v_gene: TRBV20-1; abundance: -; d_gene: TRBD1; j_gene: TRBJ2-1; CDR3aa: CSVWDRYNEQFF; CDR3nt: TGCAGTGTCTGGGACAGGTACAATGAGCAGTTCTTC